The rows below give T cell receptor beta chains drawn from one sample of a study of regulatory T cells in long-lasting Graves disease. TCRdb independently ran MiXCR on the multiplex PCR reads; one entry per CDR3 protein. Among 560,000 or so distinct CDR3 sequences listed, about 16% were seen once. Another study also made use of these data, one on T cells in Graves' hyperthyroidism and ophthalmopathy.

The sequencing here drew on peripheral blood mononuclear cells (PBMCs), taken at new diagnosis, from a patient treated with antithyroid drugs. The source is a young man with Graves disease. The CDR3 runs from the conserved cysteine through the conserved F or W. Each record gives: V gene, CDR3 length, D gene, clone size, J gene, CDR3 DNA, CDR3 protein. The D gene is left open where the match is weak. Size tells how often a clone was seen (once, few, many) or the class of an expanded clone, and some rows leave it out.

>TRBV11-3|15|TRBD2|NA|TRBJ2-1
TGTGCCAGCAGTCTAGCGGGTTCCGGCGGAAATGAGCAGTTCTTC
CASSLAGSGGNEQFF
>TRBV11-3|14|NA|many|TRBJ2-1
TGTGCCAGCAGCTTAGCCGGGACGTACAATGAGCAGTTCTTC
CASSLAGTYNEQFF
>TRBV6-2/TRBV6-3|15|NA|NA|TRBJ1-1
TGTGCCAGCAGTACAATGGGACCCCCGAACACTGAAGCTTTCTTT
CASSTMGPPNTEAFF
>TRBV7-3|16|TRBD2|many|TRBJ2-1
TGTGCCAGCAGCCCACGACTAGCGGAACTCTACAATGAGCAGTTCTTC
CASSPRLAELYNEQFF
>TRBV4-1|15|NA|NA|TRBJ1-1
TGCGCCAGCAGCCACCCCCACGCGGGGATGCCTGAAGCTTTCTTT
CASSHPHAGMPEAFF
>TRBV10-2|16|NA|NA|TRBJ2-4
TGCGCCAGCAGTGGTTTTGCGGGTGGCGTCGGAAACATTCAGTACTTC
CASSGFAGGVGNIQYF
>TRBV2|15|NA|many|TRBJ1-2
TGTGCCAGCAGTGAAGCGCTCCGGGATCCTAGGGGCTACACCTTC
CASSEALRDPRGYTF
>TRBV20-1|14|TRBD2|few|TRBJ2-7
TGCAGTGCTGAAATGACTAGCGGCTCCTACGAGCAGTACTTC
CSAEMTSGSYEQYF
>TRBV6-1|14|TRBD2|few|TRBJ2-7
TGTGCCAGCAACCCACTAGCGGGAGACGTCGAGCAGTACTTC
CASNPLAGDVEQYF
>TRBV5-1|15|TRBD1|NA|TRBJ1-5
TGCGCCAGCAGCTTGGAGACAGGGGAGGGCCAGCCCCAGCATTTT
CASSLETGEGQPQHF
>TRBV9|15|TRBD1|NA|TRBJ1-2
TGTGCCAGCAGCCCCCCCACGGGAGGGGGCGAAGGCTACACCTTC
CASSPPTGGGEGYTF
>TRBV10-3|15|TRBD2|few|TRBJ2-7
TGTGCCATCAGTGGACCAGCGGGAAGCTCCTACGAGCAGTACTTC
CAISGPAGSSYEQYF
>TRBV11-2|15|NA|few|TRBJ1-1
TGTGCCAGCAGCCAAGATAGGGGGGTATGGACTGAAGCTTTCTTT
CASSQDRGVWTEAFF
>TRBV15|15|NA|NA|TRBJ2-2
TGTGCCACCAGCAGAGATCGGGCCGGCCCCGGGGAGCTGTTTTTT
CATSRDRAGPGELFF
>TRBV12-3/TRBV12-4|16|TRBD1|many|TRBJ2-3
TGTGCCAGCAGTCCCCGGGACAGGCCATTCACAGATACGCAGTATTTT
CASSPRDRPFTDTQYF
>TRBV6-2/TRBV6-3|16|TRBD1|NA|TRBJ2-1
TGTGCCAGCACGGACAGGTCTGACTACTACTACAATGAGCAGTTCTTC
CASTDRSDYYYNEQFF
>TRBV15|13|NA|few|TRBJ2-1
TGTGCCACCAGCAAGGGAAGAAACAATGAGCAGTTCTTC
CATSKGRNNEQFF
>TRBV12-3/TRBV12-4|13|NA|many|TRBJ2-3
TGTGCCAGCAGTTTTTTCAGTACAGATACGCAGTATTTT
CASSFFSTDTQYF
>TRBV28|17|NA|many|TRBJ1-5
TGTGCCAGCAGTTTAAGGCTGAGTGCGTATAGCAATCAGCCCCAGCATTTT
CASSLRLSAYSNQPQHF
>TRBV27|14|TRBD2|many|TRBJ2-1
TGTGCCAGCAGTTTATTGGGACTACCCAATGAGCAGTTCTTC
CASSLLGLPNEQFF
>TRBV7-9|14|NA|many|TRBJ1-1
TGTGCCAGCACCTTCCGGACAGAGAACACTGAAGCTTTCTTT
CASTFRTENTEAFF
>TRBV5-1|14|NA|few|TRBJ2-1
TGCGCCAGCAGCCCGAATACAGGGTTAGGGGAGCAGTTCTTC
CASSPNTGLGEQFF
>TRBV20-1|13|TRBD2|many|TRBJ2-7
TGCAGTGCTAGACCTGACGGGGGGTACGAGCAGTACTTC
CSARPDGGYEQYF
>TRBV28|13|NA|few|TRBJ2-5
TGTGCCAGCAGGAGCCCGGGGGAGGAGACCCAGTACTTC
CASRSPGEETQYF
>TRBV28|13|NA|many|TRBJ1-2
TGTGCCAGCAGTTCCGGGATCCTCTATGGCTACACCTTC
CASSSGILYGYTF
>TRBV12-5|16|NA|many|TRBJ1-1
TGTGCTAGTGGTTTGAATCCGGGACTCTCGAACACTGAAGCTTTCTTT
CASGLNPGLSNTEAFF
>TRBV6-1|17|NA|many|TRBJ2-5
TGTGCCAGCAGTGATGGGACGCCAGGGATACTGCAAGAGACCCAGTACTTC
CASSDGTPGILQETQYF
>TRBV18|13|NA|many|TRBJ1-2
TGTGCCAGCTCACCAGGGAGCGTAAACGGCTACACCTTC
CASSPGSVNGYTF
>TRBV20-1|14|NA|many|TRBJ1-3
TGCAGTGCTAACCCGTCCCGGGACGGAAACACCATATATTTT
CSANPSRDGNTIYF
>TRBV9|14|NA|NA|TRBJ1-1
TGTGCCAGCAGCGTAGGGTCTATGAACACTGAAGCTTTCTTT
CASSVGSMNTEAFF
>TRBV11-3|15|TRBD2|NA|TRBJ2-1
TGTGCCAGCAGCCACGAGACTAGCGGGAGTCATGAGCAGTTCTTC
CASSHETSGSHEQFF
>TRBV13|15|TRBD1|NA|TRBJ2-7
TGTGCCAGCAGCTCCGCCGGGACAGGGCTCTACGAGCAGTACTTC
CASSSAGTGLYEQYF
>TRBV12-3/TRBV12-4|11|NA|NA|TRBJ1-2
TGTGCCAGCAGTCGGACGCATGGCTACACCTTC
CASSRTHGYTF
>TRBV20-1|14|NA|few|TRBJ1-6
TGCAGTGCTAGACTCGGGGAATATAATTCACCCCTCCACTTT
CSARLGEYNSPLHF
>TRBV6-5|15|NA|few|TRBJ1-4
TGTGCCAGCAGTTACTCAGGCGGGGTTAATGAAAAACTGTTTTTT
CASSYSGGVNEKLFF
>TRBV10-3|16|TRBD2|NA|TRBJ2-3
TGTGCCATCAGTAGGGGAGCGGGGGTAAACACAGATACGCAGTATTTT
CAISRGAGVNTDTQYF
>TRBV7-9|16|TRBD2|few|TRBJ2-2
TGTGCCAGCAGCTTCACGGCGGGAGGGAACACCGGGGAGCTGTTTTTT
CASSFTAGGNTGELFF
>TRBV6-2/TRBV6-3|16|TRBD2|NA|TRBJ2-3
TGTGCCAGCAGCCTTTCGAGGGCGGGAGGGCCAGATACGCAGTATTTT
CASSLSRAGGPDTQYF
>TRBV18|14|NA|once|TRBJ2-2
TGTGCCAGCTCACCAAAGGCGGGACCCGGGGAGCTGTTTTTT
CASSPKAGPGELFF
>TRBV5-6|13|NA|many|TRBJ2-7
TGTGCCAGCAGCTTGCCCCACGGGGACGAGCAGTACTTC
CASSLPHGDEQYF
>TRBV7-3|15|NA|few|TRBJ2-2
TGTGCCAGCAGCGCAACAGGGATGAACACCGGGGAGCTGTTTTTT
CASSATGMNTGELFF
>TRBV2|14|NA|few|TRBJ2-1
TGTGCCAGCAGTGAAGGAGGCAGGCACAATGAGCAGTTCTTC
CASSEGGRHNEQFF
>TRBV7-9|15|NA|many|TRBJ2-5
TGTGCCAGCAGCTTGATGCAGGGGTTTGTTGAGACCCAGTACTTC
CASSLMQGFVETQYF
>TRBV14|19|TRBD2|NA|TRBJ2-7
TGTGCCAGCAGCCGATTCCGACTAGCGGGAGGGCTTCAGGCCTACGAGCAGTACTTC
CASSRFRLAGGLQAYEQYF
>TRBV11-3|13|NA|many|TRBJ2-1
TGTGCCAGCGGAATCAGTCTTTATAGTGAGCAGTTCTTC
CASGISLYSEQFF
>TRBV12-3/TRBV12-4|13|NA|many|TRBJ2-3
TGTGCCAGCAGTTTACTATTTAGGGATACGCAGTATTTT
CASSLLFRDTQYF
>TRBV5-1|15|NA|many|TRBJ1-2
TGCGCCAGCAGCTTGGATGGACGGGAAAACTATGGCTACACCTTC
CASSLDGRENYGYTF
>TRBV20-1|11|NA|NA|TRBJ2-7
TGCAGTGCTAGGGGGTGGGACGAGCAGTACTTC
CSARGWDEQYF
>TRBV28|16|NA|many|TRBJ1-4
TGTGCCAGCAGTCTAAAAATCGGGAGTACTAATGAAAAACTGTTTTTT
CASSLKIGSTNEKLFF
>TRBV28|14|NA|many|TRBJ2-7
TGTGCCAGCACCCGTTGGAATCCCCCCTACGAGCAGTACTTC
CASTRWNPPYEQYF
>TRBV19|16|TRBD1|few|TRBJ2-2
TGTGCCAGTACCCCTCCGGGACAGGGGGTAGCCGGGGAGCTGTTTTTT
CASTPPGQGVAGELFF